The 28 T cell receptor beta chains below all came from one sample that was sequenced in a study of blood T cell repertoires in COVID-19. The repertoire was sequenced with immunoSEQ multiplex PCR; TCRdb's copy has only in-frame clones and lacks some. The sample includes over 300,000 clones, 75% to 90% of them seen just once. Sequencing was done on a sample of PBMCs or T cells enriched from blood (not recorded which). Source of these receptors: a woman aged 40 to 49 who had recovered from COVID-19.

This clone was found once. This chain connects TRBV28 to TRBJ2-1; weak D call: TRBD2 (7 bases). Germline CDR1 is MDHEN and CDR2 is SYDVKM. The V and J ends lost 7 bases and 3 bases respectively, with 13 bases between them. The CDR3 length is 14 residues. The DNA of the CDR3 is TGTGCCAGCATTAGGGGGGGACTCTACAATGAGCAGTTCTTC. Its protein product is CASIRGGLYNEQFF.

The V gene is TRBV3-1 (or the pseudogene TRBV3-2), the J gene TRBJ1-1; D call uncertain. The CDR3 has 13 amino acids. Germline lookup yields CDR1 LGHDT and CDR2 YNNKEL (reference sequence). With 7 bases removed from V and 2 bases from J, the gap between germline ends came to 11 bases. CDR3 DNA sequence: TGTGCCAGCACCCAGGCCCTTAACACTGAAGCTTTCTTT. Its translation: CASTQALNTEAFF.

The rearrangement joins TRBV11-3 to TRBJ1-3; D is unclear. V shed 4 bases and J shed 2 bases, with 9 bases lying between them. From germline, CDR1 is SGHNT and CDR2 YENEEA. The CDR3 totals 14 residues. In DNA form, the CDR3 reads TGTGCCAGCAGCTCCTCCCTCGCTGGAAACACCATATATTTT. Its protein is CASSSSLAGNTIYF.

The chain employs TRBV6-5 and TRBJ1-5; D unclear. Looked up from germline, CDR1 is MNHEY and CDR2 is SVGAGI. Trimming shortened V by 4 bases and J by 6 bases, and 10 bases separated the two germline ends. This CDR3 region has 13 residues. CDR3 loop: CASSFEITQPQHF. Here the CDR3 DNA reads TGTGCCAGCAGTTTTGAGATAACTCAGCCCCAGCATTTT.

The CDR3 loop is CASSGGPGTASLFF. The CDR3 nucleotides read TGTGCCAGCAGTGGAGGGCCTGGTACGGCCTCACTGTTTTTT. The chain combines TRBV28 with TRBJ1-4; D is ambiguous. This CDR3 is built from 14 residues. CDR1 is MDHEN and CDR2 is SYDVKM in the germline V gene. Between the trimmed V and J ends, which lost 5 bases and 13 bases, there was a span of 20 bases.

The V and J genes are TRBV7-9 and TRBJ1-4, with D possibly being TRBD1 (5 bases). Germline-derived CDR1 and CDR2 are SEHNR and FQNEAQ (reference sequence). The CDR3 is 14 residues long. V shed 3 bases and J shed 7 bases, with 12 bases lying between them. CDR3 region: CASSFGGDGEKLFF. DNA for the CDR3: TGTGCCAGCAGCTTTGGAGGGGATGGTGAAAAACTGTTTTTT.

This clone showed up just once. The chain recombines TRBV27 with TRBJ1-2; 9 nucleotides match TRBD1. The CDR3 covers 15 residues. The V gene's germline CDR1 is MNHEY and CDR2 SMNVEV (reference sequence). V dropped 0 bases and J dropped 6; count of bases not matched to a gene: 5. Here the CDR3 reads CASSLSRWTGDGYTF. DNA of the CDR3: TGTGCCAGCAGTTTATCTCGGTGGACAGGGGATGGCTACACCTTC.

DNA for the CDR3: TGTGCCAGCAGTTACTTGTTCCAGACAGGGGTGCAGCAGTACTTC. Translated, it gives CASSYLFQTGVQQYF. The rearrangement joins TRBV6-6 to TRBJ2-7; 8 bases are a match to TRBD1. The CDR3 is 15 residues long. J gave up 8 bases and V 1 base, and 10 bases lay outside the gene matches. Germline CDR1 is MNHNY and CDR2 is SVGAGI (reference sequence).

The chain employs TRBV27 and TRBJ1-3; 9 bases fit TRBD1. With 1 base clipped from V and 4 bases from J, the junction kept 2 bases outside the gene matches. Germline-derived CDR1 and CDR2 are MNHEY and SMNVEV (reference sequence). This CDR3 contains 15 residues. This chain's CDR3 is CASSLLGQGGNTIYF. CDR3 in DNA: TGTGCCAGCAGTTTATTGGGACAGGGAGGAAACACCATATATTTT.

There are a few counts of this clone. The V and J genes are TRBV11-3 and TRBJ1-1, with 7 bases lining up with TRBD1. The CDR3 covers 15 residues. Germline V CDR1 and CDR2: SGHNT, YENEEA. With V trimmed by 4 bases and J by 5 bases, 10 bases remained unmatched. CDR3: CASSWERQGSTEAFF. The DNA of the CDR3 is TGTGCCAGCAGCTGGGAGAGACAGGGAAGTACTGAAGCTTTCTTT.

This chain connects TRBV28 to TRBJ2-3, with D possibly matching TRBD1 (6 bases). CDR1 is MDHEN and CDR2 is SYDVKM in the germline V gene. V lost 7 bases to trimming and J lost 7 bases, with 24 bases between them. The CDR3 contains 16 residues. This CDR3 reads CASTEIGTPPRNTQYF. In nucleotides, the CDR3 is TGTGCCAGCACCGAGATCGGGACACCCCCCCGAAATACGCAGTATTTT.

The chain couples TRBV5-1 to TRBJ2-6, with unresolved D. This CDR3 has 15 amino acids. Germline CDR1 SGHRS, CDR2 YFSETQ. Deletions cut 4 bases from V and 3 bases from J, with 11 bases between. CDR3: CASSPPPGGANVLTF. The CDR3 region has the DNA TGCGCCAGCAGCCCCCCACCAGGTGGGGCCAACGTCCTGACTTTC.

V gene TRBV5-1 combines with J gene TRBJ2-2; 7 bases are a match to TRBD1. Looked up from germline, CDR1 is SGHRS and CDR2 is YFSETQ. Trimming at V came to 3 bases and at J to 6 bases, leaving 2 bases not matched to a gene. The CDR3 loop spans 13 amino acids. CDR3 coding DNA: TGCGCCAGCAGCTCGCAGGGGGCCGGGGAGCTGTTTTTT. Protein: CASSSQGAGELFF.

The chain employs TRBV7-9 and TRBJ2-7; 9 positions match TRBD1. The CDR3 spans 13 residues. CDR1 is SEHNR, CDR2 FQNEAQ, per germline (reference sequence). The junction had 7 bases not matched to a gene; V was cut back by 6 bases and J by 7 bases. The CDR3 spells CASSETGGTEQYF. The CDR3 DNA is TGTGCCAGCAGTGAAACAGGGGGCACAGAGCAGTACTTC.

The chain links TRBV28 to TRBJ2-7; the D is unclear. Germline V gives CDR1 MDHEN, CDR2 SYDVKM. The CDR3 length is 11 residues. V was clipped by 1 base and J by 7 bases, with 5 bases between them. The CDR3 sequence is CASSLLREQYF. The CDR3 bases are TGTGCCAGCAGTTTATTGAGGGAGCAGTACTTC.

The V call is TRBV11-3, the J call TRBJ2-1; D possibly corresponds to TRBD2 (5 bases). The germline V gene encodes CDR1 SGHNT and CDR2 YENEEA. CDR3 size: 13 residues. Trimming took off 7 bases at V and 7 bases at J, with 14 bases between the two ends. The CDR3 DNA follows: TGTGCCAGCACCCCGGAGGACGGAAATGAGCAGTTCTTC. This translates into CASTPEDGNEQFF.

CDR3 sequence: CASRQDRGPYNEQFF. CDR3 DNA: TGTGCCAGTAGGCAGGACAGGGGTCCCTACAATGAGCAGTTCTTC. J is TRBJ2-1 and V is TRBV19; TRBD1 aligns across 9 bases. J was trimmed by 2 bases and V by 6 bases; bases with no gene match: 5. Germline CDR1 LNHDA, CDR2 SQIVND (reference sequence). The length of the CDR3 is 15 residues.

The J gene is TRBJ2-2, the V gene TRBV3-1 (or the pseudogene TRBV3-2); D unclear. In germline, CDR1 is LGHDT, CDR2 YNNKEL (reference sequence). CDR3 length equals 12 residues. V was trimmed by 0 bases and J by 7 bases, leaving 3 bases between them. Here the CDR3 reads CASSQDSGELFF. The DNA for the CDR3 is TGTGCCAGCAGCCAAGATAGCGGGGAGCTGTTTTTT.

This chain uses TRBV11-2 with TRBJ2-7, with D tentatively TRBD1 (6 bases). Germline V gene data show CDR1 as SGHAT and CDR2 as FQNNGV. The CDR3 is made up of 16 amino acids. V was pared by 1 base and J by 3 bases, with 16 bases between. The CDR3 loop reads CASSLGTARSSYEQYF. The DNA for the CDR3 is TGTGCCAGCAGCTTAGGGACAGCTCGTAGCAGCTACGAGCAGTACTTC. The entire variable domain, with the rest obtained from reference TRBV11-2 and TRBJ2-7, is as follows: EAGVAQSPRYKIIEKRQSVAFWCNPISGHATLYWYQQILGQGPKLLIQFQNNGVVDDSQLPKDRFSAERLKGVDSTLKIQPAKLEDSAVYLCASSLGTARSSYEQYFGPGTRLTVT.

J is TRBJ1-1 and V is TRBV4-3; 7 positions match TRBD1. The length of the CDR3 is 17 residues. In germline, CDR1 is LGHNA, CDR2 YSLEER. The trim removed 0 bases at V and 1 base at J, leaving 8 bases unmatched. CDR3 DNA sequence: TGCGCCAGCAGCCAAGATAGGGCGGCAGGGGGGAACACTGAAGCTTTCTTT. It specifies CASSQDRAAGGNTEAFF.

This sequence joins TRBV12-3 or TRBV12-4 and TRBJ1-2; D is uncertain. Trimming left V 3 bases short and J 2 bases short, with 7 bases between. The CDR3 spans 13 residues. The CDR3 nucleotides are TGTGCCAGCAGTTTCCGGGAGAACTATGGCTACACCTTC. This sequence encodes CASSFRENYGYTF.

The chain recombines TRBV7-2 with TRBJ2-3; 12 nucleotides match TRBD2. CDR1 SGHTA and CDR2 FQGNSA come from the germline V gene. With 1 base clipped from V and 2 bases from J, the junction kept 1 base outside the gene matches. This CDR3 is 16 amino acids long. The CDR3 coding sequence is TGTGCCAGCAGCTTAGGGACTAGCGGGGACACAGATACGCAGTATTTT. Translation gives CASSLGTSGDTDTQYF.

V is TRBV28 and J is TRBJ1-2; 7 bases are shared with TRBD1. This CDR3 region has 14 residues. CDR1 MDHEN and CDR2 SYDVKM come from the germline V gene. Trimming cost V 3 bases and J 4 bases; bases outside gene matches: 5. This chain's CDR3 is CASSFGTGVYGYTF. CDR3 DNA: TGTGCCAGCAGTTTTGGCACAGGGGTCTATGGCTACACCTTC.

The V gene is TRBV7-2, the J gene TRBJ2-1; 10 nucleotides agree with TRBD2. The V and J ends lost 4 bases and 6 bases, in that order; junction bases with no gene match: 6. CDR1 and CDR2 from the germline V gene are SGHTA and FQGNSA. The CDR3 runs to 15 residues. CDR3 coding DNA: TGTGCCAGCAGCTCCTCGGGACTAGCGCTCAATGAGCAGTTCTTC. As protein: CASSSSGLALNEQFF.

J is TRBJ2-1 and V is TRBV27, with 8 bases aligning to TRBD1. The germline CDR1 and CDR2 sequences are MNHEY and SMNVEV (reference sequence). The CDR3 length is 14 residues. Losses at the gene ends were 0 bases for V and 10 bases for J; bases not matched to a gene: 5. The CDR3 spells CASSLSGTGYEQFF. Here the CDR3 DNA reads TGTGCCAGCAGTTTATCCGGGACAGGTTACGAGCAGTTCTTC.

The rearrangement links TRBV7-9 to TRBJ2-7; tentatively, D is TRBD2 (5 bases). The CDR3 covers 14 residues. Germline CDR1 SEHNR, CDR2 FQNEAQ (reference sequence). The ends were cut back, 6 bases at V and 2 bases at J, with 14 bases in the middle. The CDR3 DNA is TGTGCCAGCAGTCAAGCCGAGGGCCCCTACGAGCAGTACTTC. Translated: CASSQAEGPYEQYF.

This chain uses TRBV10-1 with TRBJ2-1; 9 bases fit TRBD2. The CDR3 is made up of 18 amino acids. The trim removed 3 bases at V and 3 bases at J, leaving 12 bases unmatched. Germline loops: CDR1 WNHNN, CDR2 SYGVQD (reference sequence). The CDR3 region is CASSDSKKRGAHYNEQFF. The CDR3 DNA reads as TGCGCCAGCAGTGACTCCAAGAAGCGGGGGGCCCACTACAATGAGCAGTTCTTC.

The genes are TRBV2 and TRBJ2-1; TRBD2 matches at 14 bases. With 6 bases clipped from V and 7 bases from J, the junction kept 5 bases outside the gene matches. Germline V gene lookup returns CDR1 SNHLY and CDR2 FYNNEI. The CDR3 has 15 amino acids. The CDR3 here is CASRSGTSGSNEQFF. DNA for the CDR3: TGTGCCAGCAGGTCCGGGACTAGCGGGAGTAATGAGCAGTTCTTC.